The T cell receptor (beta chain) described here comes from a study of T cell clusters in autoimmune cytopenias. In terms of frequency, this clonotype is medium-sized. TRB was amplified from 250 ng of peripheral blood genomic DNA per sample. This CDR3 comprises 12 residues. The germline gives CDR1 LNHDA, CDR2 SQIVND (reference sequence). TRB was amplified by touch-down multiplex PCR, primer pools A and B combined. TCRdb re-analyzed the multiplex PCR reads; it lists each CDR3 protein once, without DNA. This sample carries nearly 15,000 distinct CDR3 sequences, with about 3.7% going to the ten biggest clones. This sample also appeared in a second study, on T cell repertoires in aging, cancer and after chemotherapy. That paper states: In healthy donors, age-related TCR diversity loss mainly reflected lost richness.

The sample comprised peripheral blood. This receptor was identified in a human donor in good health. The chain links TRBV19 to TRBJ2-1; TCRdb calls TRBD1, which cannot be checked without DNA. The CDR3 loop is CASSISDQGQFF.